This T cell receptor beta chain was retrieved from a study of tumor and adjacent non-tumor tissue in lung cancer. RNA was extracted from bulk tissue without any cell sorting. The normal lung tissue was taken more than 3 cm from the tumor edge. Donors were chemotherapy-naive, newly diagnosed lung cancer surgical patients in China, August–late 2014. Regarding the study as a whole: Tumor tissue had significantly higher TCR diversity than normal lung.

V was cut by 5 bases and J by 8 bases, with 16 bases left in between. The CDR3 has 14 amino acids. A modified ARM-PCR protocol with three rounds of nested PCR amplified TCRbeta. TCRdb analysed the multiplex PCR reads with MiXCR anew, one entry per CDR3 protein. The table lists more than 45,000 distinct CDR3 sequences, 70% to 80% of them singletons, with 20% to 30% in the top ten. Regarding this clonotype: Its antigen is undetermined.

V usage is TRBV12-3 or TRBV12-4 and J usage is TRBJ1-5; the D is unclear. Material for sequencing was distant non-tumor lung tissue. This TCR derives from a woman aged 60-75 years with non-small cell lung cancer. CDR3 sequence reads: CASSPRRSDEPQHF. As DNA, the CDR3 is TGTGCCAGCAGTCCTCGACGGAGCGATGAGCCCCAGCATTTT.